The 6 T cell receptor beta chains given below trace back to one sample, sequenced in a study of T cell responses to AZD1222 COVID-19 vaccine. Sequenced by immunoSEQ multiplex PCR; TCRdb stores in-frame clones only, minus some. This table has under 200,000 clones, over 85% appearing once. Sequences were derived from peripheral blood, sampled 28 days after the second dose of the MenACWY control vaccine. The source is an adult who received the MenACWY meningococcal vaccine as a control.

The chain recombines TRBV7-6 with TRBJ2-7; D might be TRBD1 or TRBD2, each matching 5 bases. Trimming cost V 4 bases and J 3 bases, with 19 bases left between them. Germline V gene sequence: CDR1 SGHVS, CDR2 FNYEAQ. The CDR3 loop spans 16 amino acids. The CDR3 DNA reads as TGTGCCAGCAGCTCCAGGGCTAGCTCGCCCGTCTACGAGCAGTACTTC. This encodes CASSSRASSPVYEQYF.

This chain joins TRBV7-6 and TRBJ1-5; 10 positions match TRBD1. The CDR3 runs 17 residues. V gave up 4 bases and J gave up 0 bases; unmatched junction bases: 6. Germline V gives CDR1 SGHVS, CDR2 FNYEAQ. CDR3 DNA: TGTGCCAGCAGCTCCGGGACAGGGGTGTATAGCAATCAGCCCCAGCATTTT. Its protein is CASSSGTGVYSNQPQHF.

The rearrangement joins TRBV30 to TRBJ2-7; weak D call: TRBD1 (7 bases). Between the trimmed V and J ends, which lost 3 bases and 2 bases, there was a span of 14 bases. The CDR3 loop spans 14 amino acids. In germline, CDR1 is GTSNPN, CDR2 SVGIG (reference sequence). DNA for the CDR3: TGTGCCTGGAGCGTCAGGGGGAGGACCTACGAGCAGTACTTC. Translated: CAWSVRGRTYEQYF.

The chain links TRBV5-1 to TRBJ2-7; weak D call: TRBD2 (6 bases). Trimming removed 6 bases at V and 4 bases at J, with 17 bases between. This CDR3 spans 14 amino acids. Germline loops: CDR1 SGHRS, CDR2 YFSETQ. DNA for the CDR3: TGCGCCAGCAAACTGGTCCGGGACTCGTACGAGCAGTACTTC. Translated, it gives CASKLVRDSYEQYF.

J is TRBJ1-2 and V is TRBV7-9, with D hard to call. CDR3 length: 16 residues. V was pared by 5 bases and J by 4 bases, with 20 bases between. Germline V gene data show CDR1 as SEHNR and CDR2 as FQNEAQ (reference sequence). CDR3: CASSPRRRVPLYGYTF. DNA of the CDR3: TGTGCCAGCAGCCCAAGGCGAAGGGTGCCTCTCTATGGCTACACCTTC.

This chain uses TRBV7-2 with TRBJ1-3, with D hard to call. The V and J ends lost 5 bases and 3 bases respectively, with 8 bases between them. CDR1 and CDR2 from the germline V gene are SGHTA and FQGNSA. The CDR3 spans 13 residues. Here the CDR3 DNA reads TGTGCCAGCAGCCGAGAAAGTGGAAACACCATATATTTT. This encodes CASSRESGNTIYF. Combining the CDR3 with reference TRBV7-2 and TRBJ1-3 gives the whole variable domain GAGVSQSPSNKVTEKGKDVELRCDPISGHTALYWYRQSLGQGLEFLIYFQGNSAPDKSGLPSDRFSAERTGGSVSTLTIQRTQQEDSAVYLCASSRESGNTIYFGEGSWLTVV.